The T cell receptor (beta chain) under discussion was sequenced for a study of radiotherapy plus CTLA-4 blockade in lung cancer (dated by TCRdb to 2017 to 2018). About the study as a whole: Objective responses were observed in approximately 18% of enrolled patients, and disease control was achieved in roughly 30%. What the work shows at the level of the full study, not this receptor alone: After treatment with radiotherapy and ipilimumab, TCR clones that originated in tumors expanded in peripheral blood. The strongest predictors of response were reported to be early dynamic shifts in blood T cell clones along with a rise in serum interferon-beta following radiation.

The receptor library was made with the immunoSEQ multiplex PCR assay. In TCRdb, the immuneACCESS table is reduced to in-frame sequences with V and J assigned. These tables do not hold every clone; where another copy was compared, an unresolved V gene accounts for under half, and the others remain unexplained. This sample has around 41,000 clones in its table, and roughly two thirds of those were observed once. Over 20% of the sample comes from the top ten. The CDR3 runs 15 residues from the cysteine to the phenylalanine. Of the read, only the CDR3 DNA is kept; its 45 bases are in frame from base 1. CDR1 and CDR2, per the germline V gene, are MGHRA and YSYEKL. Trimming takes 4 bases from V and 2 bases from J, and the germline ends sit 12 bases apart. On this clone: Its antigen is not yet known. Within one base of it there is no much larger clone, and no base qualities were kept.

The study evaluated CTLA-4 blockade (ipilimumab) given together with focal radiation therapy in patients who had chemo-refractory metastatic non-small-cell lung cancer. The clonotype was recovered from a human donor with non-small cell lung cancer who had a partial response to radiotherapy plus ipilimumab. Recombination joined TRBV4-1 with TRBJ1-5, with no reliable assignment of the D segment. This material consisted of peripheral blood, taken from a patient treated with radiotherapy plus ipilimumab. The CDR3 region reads CASSPLDSGNQPQHF. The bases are TGCGCCAGCAGCCCCCTGGACTCCGGCAATCAGCCCCAGCATTTT.